This TCR beta chain was captured in a study of early T cells in non-severe SARS-CoV-2 infection. In the study overall: Chains from this unsorted whole-blood bulk RNA could not be paired.

Study observations and caveats: There was a bias toward anti-spike CD8 responses in VDJdb matching, which missed private and CD4 specificities.

Unique molecular identifiers were affixed to single, distinct cDNA molecules. TCRdb used MiXCR to reprocess the 5' RACE reads, holding one entry per CDR3 protein. The table shows about 81,000 distinct CDR3 sequences, with around 5.6% occurring only once. Germline CDR1 reads SGHTA; CDR2 reads FQGNSA. V gave up 1 base and J gave up 3 bases; unmatched junction bases: 6. The CDR3 contains 15 residues. Ten or more counts support this clonotype. Its antigen remains unidentified. The sequence was collected from an adult who was a healthcare worker with PCR-confirmed SARS-CoV-2 infection or an uninfected control (not recorded which). The sample was whole blood. The chain is built from TRBV7-2 and TRBJ2-7; TRBD1 agrees at 7 bases. The CDR3 DNA reads TGTGCCAGCAGCTTAGAGGCAGGGGGAAACTACGAGCAGTACTTC. Its protein is CASSLEAGGNYEQYF.